These T cell receptor beta chains were read from a single sample in a study of shared clonotypes between healthy human individuals. The method was immunoSEQ multiplex PCR; TCRdb's version includes in-frame clones alone and lacks a portion of them. The sample includes some 1 million clones, about 75% of them seen just once. The sample taken for sequencing was memory CD4+ T cells sorted from blood. The receptors derive from a man aged 18 to 29 in good health. Each CDR3 is given with its conserved first and last residue. The D gene is left open where the match is weak. Size tells how often a clone was seen (once, few, many) or the class of an expanded clone, and some rows leave it out.

>TRBV5-4|-|TRBJ1-1|-
CASSTGGGAGSTEAFF
TGTGCCAGCAGCACAGGAGGGGGGGCTGGTTCTACTGAAGCTTTCTTT
>TRBV19|-|TRBJ2-4|few
CASSPIEGGGKNIQYF
TGTGCCAGTAGTCCTATCGAGGGTGGAGGCAAAAACATTCAGTACTTC
>TRBV30|-|TRBJ1-6|-
CAWRQDNSPLHF
TGTGCCTGGCGACAGGATAATTCACCCCTCCACTTT
>TRBV5-1|-|TRBJ2-7|-
CASSFGTLPAEQYF
TGCGCCAGCAGCTTCGGGACTCTACCTGCCGAGCAGTACTTC
>TRBV7-9|-|TRBJ2-5|-
CASSLNGRETQYF
TGTGCCAGCAGCTTAAATGGCAGGGAGACCCAGTACTTC
>TRBV4-1|TRBD2|TRBJ2-1|many
CASSQEGLGLGLGEQFF
TGCGCCAGCAGCCAAGAGGGTCTGGGACTAGGGTTAGGTGAGCAGTTCTTC
>TRBV7-9|TRBD1|TRBJ2-1|-
CASTPPDRGSNEQFF
TGTGCCAGCACCCCTCCGGACAGGGGTTCCAATGAGCAGTTCTTC
>TRBV18|-|TRBJ2-5|-
CASSPGRTNQETQYF
TGTGCCAGCTCACCGGGCAGAACTAACCAAGAGACCCAGTACTTC
>TRBV10-2|-|TRBJ2-6|-
CASSERSSGANVLTF
TGCGCCAGCAGTGAGCGGAGCTCTGGGGCCAACGTCCTGACTTTC
>TRBV18|-|TRBJ2-5|-
CASSPKARETQYF
TGTGCCAGCTCACCGAAGGCTAGGGAGACCCAGTACTTC
>TRBV7-2|-|TRBJ2-5|once
CASSLEAPTQYF
TGTGCCAGCAGCTTAGAAGCCCCCACCCAGTACTTC
>TRBV2|TRBD2|TRBJ2-1|-
CASSEAPTSGRMFF
TGTGCCAGCAGTGAAGCCCCGACTAGCGGGAGGATGTTCTTC
>TRBV6-5|-|TRBJ2-7|-
CASSFFGSGRDEQYF
TGTGCCAGCAGTTTTTTCGGAAGCGGGCGCGACGAGCAGTACTTC
>TRBV18|-|TRBJ2-1|-
CASSFQTEQFF
TGTGCCAGCTCATTTCAGACTGAGCAGTTCTTC
>TRBV5-4|TRBD2|TRBJ2-7|-
CASSLSASGTGEQYF
TGTGCCAGCAGCCTGAGTGCTAGCGGGACGGGCGAGCAGTACTTC
>TRBV30|TRBD1|TRBJ1-1|-
CASGQTIAFF
TGTGCCTCGGGACAGACCATAGCTTTCTTT
>TRBV7-2|TRBD1|TRBJ2-7|few
CASSYRGLIYEQYF
TGTGCCAGCAGCTACAGGGGCCTAATCTACGAGCAGTACTTC
>TRBV7-9|-|TRBJ2-5|few
CASSWETQTQYF
TGTGCCAGCAGCTGGGAAACGCAGACCCAGTACTTC
>TRBV6-1|TRBD1|TRBJ2-7|once
CASSPGTANYEQYF
TGTGCCAGCAGCCCCGGGACAGCGAACTACGAGCAGTACTTC
>TRBV6-4|-|TRBJ2-3|-
CASSDSPLTDTQYF
TGTGCCAGCAGTGACTCGCCTCTCACAGATACGCAGTATTTT
>TRBV18|-|TRBJ2-7|-
CASSPGQGSYEQYF
TGTGCCAGCTCACCAGGGCAGGGTTCCTACGAGCAGTACTTC
>TRBV6-1|-|TRBJ2-3|once
CASSEAGSLLAQYF
TGTGCCAGCAGTGAAGCTGGTTCCCTATTGGCGCAGTATTTT
>TRBV6-5|TRBD1|TRBJ1-1|-
CATRWGLDRGDEAFF
TGTGCCACCCGCTGGGGCCTTGACAGGGGTGATGAAGCTTTCTTT
>TRBV6-6|TRBD2|TRBJ2-5|-
CASSYQAGGRTQYF
TGTGCCAGCAGTTACCAAGCGGGGGGGCGGACCCAGTACTTC
>TRBV30|-|TRBJ1-1|-
CAWSVAGNTEAFF
TGTGCCTGGAGTGTAGCAGGGAACACTGAAGCTTTCTTT
>TRBV9|-|TRBJ2-3|-
CASSVTVSSTRTDTQYF
TGTGCCAGCAGCGTAACTGTAAGTAGCACACGCACAGATACGCAGTATTTT
>TRBV5-1|TRBD1|TRBJ2-2|-
CASSLGQGVSTGELFF
TGCGCCAGCAGCTTGGGGCAGGGGGTGTCGACCGGGGAGCTGTTTTTT
>TRBV7-8|TRBD1|TRBJ2-3|once
CASSLADRGGPTDTQYF
TGTGCCAGCAGCTTAGCGGACAGGGGAGGCCCCACAGATACGCAGTATTTT
>TRBV7-9|-|TRBJ1-1|-
CASSPRDTKTEAFF
TGTGCCAGCAGCCCGCGGGACACCAAAACTGAAGCTTTCTTT
>TRBV18|-|TRBJ2-5|-
CASSRNGREDETQYF
TGTGCCAGCTCCCGTAACGGCAGGGAGGACGAGACCCAGTACTTC
>TRBV4-3|TRBD2|TRBJ2-1|-
CASSQVETSAYNEQFF
TGCGCCAGCAGCCAAGTCGAGACTAGCGCTTACAATGAGCAGTTCTTC
>TRBV6-5|-|TRBJ1-6|few
CASSYSFSGNSSPLHF
TGTGCCAGCAGTTACTCCTTCTCAGGGAATAGTTCACCCCTCCACTTT
>TRBV7-9|-|TRBJ2-1|-
CASSPRWVGSSYNEQFF
TGTGCCAGCAGCCCTCGGTGGGTCGGGAGCTCCTACAATGAGCAGTTCTTC
>TRBV5-6|-|TRBJ1-2|-
CASSLDDRSGYTF
TGTGCCAGCAGCTTGGACGACAGGTCTGGCTACACCTTC
>TRBV30|-|TRBJ2-7|-
CAARDSGYEQYF
TGTGCCGCGAGGGACTCCGGGTACGAGCAGTACTTC
>TRBV5-4|-|TRBJ2-1|-
CASSLSGPSSYNEQFF
TGTGCCAGCAGCCTCAGCGGGCCGAGCTCCTACAATGAGCAGTTCTTC
>TRBV11-2|TRBD1|TRBJ1-1|-
CASSPPGQLAFF
TGTGCCAGCAGCCCGCCGGGACAGCTAGCTTTCTTT
>TRBV14|-|TRBJ2-7|-
CASSQSYEQYF
TGTGCCAGCAGCCAATCCTACGAGCAGTACTTC
>TRBV6-6|TRBD1|TRBJ2-7|-
CASSYSGQGRYEQYF
TGTGCCAGCAGTTACTCTGGACAGGGTCGATACGAGCAGTACTTC
>TRBV4-1|-|TRBJ2-4|-
CASSQPGREAKNIQYF
TGCGCCAGCAGCCAACCGGGCCGGGAAGCCAAAAACATTCAGTACTTC
>TRBV6-1|TRBD2|TRBJ2-1|few
CASSVGLAGFSNEQFF
TGTGCCAGCAGTGTAGGACTAGCGGGGTTCTCCAATGAGCAGTTCTTC
>TRBV11-2|TRBD2|TRBJ2-1|once
CASSKGLAGEGEQFF
TGTGCCAGCAGCAAGGGACTAGCGGGAGAAGGAGAGCAGTTCTTC
>TRBV28|-|TRBJ1-2|-
CASSLTAGGNYGYTF
TGTGCCAGCAGTTTAACAGCAGGAGGGAACTATGGCTACACCTTC
>TRBV6-1|TRBD1|TRBJ1-5|-
CASGIQGAGNQPQHF
TGTGCCAGCGGAATACAGGGGGCGGGTAATCAGCCCCAGCATTTT
>TRBV7-3|TRBD1|TRBJ2-7|few
CASRNFTGGTYEQYF
TGTGCCAGCAGAAACTTCACAGGGGGAACCTACGAGCAGTACTTC
>TRBV9|TRBD2|TRBJ2-1|-
CASRVGASGSGDYNEQFF
TGTGCCAGCAGGGTGGGGGCTAGCGGGAGCGGGGACTACAATGAGCAGTTCTTC
>TRBV9|-|TRBJ2-2|-
CASSVGGGSGTGELFF
TGTGCCAGCAGCGTGGGAGGAGGATCGGGCACCGGGGAGCTGTTTTTT
>TRBV29-1|-|TRBJ2-3|-
CSAGPGIADTQYF
TGCAGCGCCGGCCCGGGGATCGCAGATACGCAGTATTTT
>TRBV7-9|-|TRBJ2-3|once
CASSSQGLSTDTQYF
TGTGCCAGCAGCTCCCAGGGTCTTAGCACAGATACGCAGTATTTT
>TRBV5-6|-|TRBJ1-2|-
CASSLDSRGYYGYTF
TGTGCCAGCAGCTTGGATAGTAGGGGGTACTATGGCTACACCTTC